This T cell receptor beta chain was observed in a study of shared clonotypes between healthy human individuals. General study findings and limits: It was the non-shared clonotypes that had lower generation probabilities than clonotypes shared by all four donors.

A remark on this clone: Its target is unknown.

V was pared by 0 bases and J by 0 bases, with 5 bases of the junction left unmatched. The CDR3 totals 16 residues. Germline V CDR1 and CDR2: GTSNPN, SVGIG (reference sequence). The protocol was immunoSEQ multiplex PCR, while the TCRdb copy is restricted to in-frame clones and leaves out a portion. The table includes over a million clones, about 98% detected once. This TCR was recovered from a man aged 25-40 years in good health. Sample: naive CD4+ T cells sorted from blood. The subset here: CD45RA+ positively selected. The rearrangement uses TRBV30 and TRBJ2-1; 7 bases align to TRBD1. The CDR3 reads CAWSVGQLASYNEQFF. In nucleotides, the CDR3 is TGTGCCTGGAGTGTGGGACAGCTCGCCTCCTACAATGAGCAGTTCTTC.